This is a list of T cell receptor beta chains from one sample in a study of shared clonotypes between healthy human individuals. Using immunoSEQ multiplex PCR, the repertoire was profiled, and TCRdb retains in-frame clones only, with some absent. The table shows hundreds of thousands of clones, with around 96% occurring only once. Sequencing was carried out using naive CD8+ T cells sorted from blood. Receptors originate from a woman in her thirties in good health. Both conserved end residues are part of each CDR3. A D gene is named only where the DNA matches it firmly. Not all rows give a size; the values are once, few, many and, for expanded clones, a class.

TRBV11-2	TRBJ2-3	.	once	TGTGCCAGCAGCTTAGATCTCTCCTTCACGGATACGCAGTATTTT	CASSLDLSFTDTQYF
TRBV9	TRBJ2-7	.	.	TGTGCCAGCAGCGTAGAGAAGGGTTACGAGCAGTACTTC	CASSVEKGYEQYF
TRBV6-5	TRBJ2-3	.	.	TGTGCCAGCAGAGACCGTGATCTAACGGATACGCAGTATTTT	CASRDRDLTDTQYF
TRBV10-1	TRBJ2-7	.	.	TGCGCCAGCAGTGATTTCTTTTCCTACGAGCAGTACTTC	CASSDFFSYEQYF
TRBV13	TRBJ2-7	.	.	TGTGCCAGCAGCTCTACCGACCGGGCCCTAGTTTACGAGCAGTACTTC	CASSSTDRALVYEQYF
TRBV5-1	TRBJ1-5	TRBD1	.	TGCGCCAGCAGCGTCGGACAGGGAAGCAATCAGCCCCAGCATTTT	CASSVGQGSNQPQHF
TRBV4-1	TRBJ2-2	.	.	TGCGCCAGCAGCCGGAACGGGGCGAACACCGGGGAGCTGTTTTTT	CASSRNGANTGELFF
TRBV6-5	TRBJ2-1	.	.	TGTGCCAGCGGCTACCCCGCGGGGCAGTTCTTC	CASGYPAGQFF
TRBV6-6	TRBJ2-5	TRBD1	.	TGTGCCAGCAGGCCGGACAGGGAGGAGACCCAGTACTTC	CASRPDREETQYF
TRBV27	TRBJ2-1	TRBD2	.	TGTGCCAGCAGTTCCGGGACTAGCGGGAGAGGGGAGCAGTTCTTC	CASSSGTSGRGEQFF
TRBV27	TRBJ1-5	.	.	TGTGCCAGCAGTTTGGGAAGCAATCAGCCCCAGCATTTT	CASSLGSNQPQHF
TRBV6-5	TRBJ2-7	.	.	TGTGCCAGCAGCCCGTGGCTATCCTACGAGCAGTACTTC	CASSPWLSYEQYF
TRBV2	TRBJ2-1	TRBD1	.	TGTGCCAGCACAGGGGGCTATTCCTACAATGAGCAGTTCTTC	CASTGGYSYNEQFF
TRBV9	TRBJ2-7	TRBD2	once	TGTGCCAGCAGCGTAGCGGGAGGGCCGTACGAGCAGTACTTC	CASSVAGGPYEQYF
TRBV2	TRBJ1-1	.	.	TGTGCCAGCAGTGATCGGCAGGGAGGCACTGAAGCTTTCTTT	CASSDRQGGTEAFF
TRBV27	TRBJ2-7	.	.	TGTGCCAGCAGCTTCTCCGCCGGGACCGTGACCTACGAGCAGTACTTC	CASSFSAGTVTYEQYF
TRBV5-6	TRBJ1-2	.	.	TGTGCCAGCAGCTTGGCCGTGGGGGCGCCCCTAAATGGCTACACCTTC	CASSLAVGAPLNGYTF
TRBV7-3	TRBJ1-4	.	.	TGTGCCAGCAGCTTGGGGTTACAGATTGGTGAAAAACTGTTTTTT	CASSLGLQIGEKLFF
TRBV7-6	TRBJ2-6	.	.	TGTGCCAGCAGCCCCCCGTTAGGCCCTGGGGCCAACGTCCTGACTTTC	CASSPPLGPGANVLTF
TRBV7-9	TRBJ2-7	TRBD2	once	TGTGCCAGCAGCTTACAACTAGCGGGAGGGCCCTCCGAGCAGTACTTC	CASSLQLAGGPSEQYF
TRBV13	TRBJ2-3	.	.	TGTGCCAGCGGGAGCACAGATACGCAGTATTTT	CASGSTDTQYF
TRBV7-9	TRBJ2-7	.	.	TGTGCCAGCAGCTTACCAGCGAGGACAGCCTACGAGCAGTACTTC	CASSLPARTAYEQYF
TRBV15	TRBJ2-3	.	.	TGTGCCACCAGCAGAAGCCGGGAAGATACGCAGTATTTT	CATSRSREDTQYF
TRBV7-9	TRBJ2-1	.	.	TGTGCCAGCAGCTACCACGATGAGCAGTTCTTC	CASSYHDEQFF